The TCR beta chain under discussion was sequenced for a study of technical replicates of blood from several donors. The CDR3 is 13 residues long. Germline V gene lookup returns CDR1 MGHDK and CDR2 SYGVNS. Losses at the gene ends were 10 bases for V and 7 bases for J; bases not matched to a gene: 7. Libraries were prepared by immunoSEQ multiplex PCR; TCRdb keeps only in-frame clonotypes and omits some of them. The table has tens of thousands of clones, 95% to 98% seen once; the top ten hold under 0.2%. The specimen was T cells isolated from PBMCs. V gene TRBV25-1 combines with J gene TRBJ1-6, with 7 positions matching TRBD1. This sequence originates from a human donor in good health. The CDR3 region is CATSQQGNSPLHF. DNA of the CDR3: TGTGCCACGTCACAACAGGGGAATTCACCCCTCCACTTT.